The clone carrying this T cell receptor beta chain was counted many times. As yet, its antigen is unknown. This entry belongs to a study of CD8 T cells in ankylosing spondylitis. CDR3 length equals 13 residues. The germline V and J ends were trimmed by 5 bases and 0 bases, with 7 bases remaining between them. Germline lookup yields CDR1 MNHNY and CDR2 SVGAGI (reference sequence). TCRdb reprocessed the 5' RACE reads via MiXCR and lists one record per CDR3 protein. Among over 600,000 distinct CDR3 sequences listed, around 20% were seen once. Overall study results and limits: Typical of ankylosing spondylitis blood, it appeared, was a TCR beta motif of eight highly homologous variants. Matched ankylosing spondylitis synovial fluid reportedly contained a significantly enriched population of disease-linked clones. Some motif variants had been reported before (in reactive arthritis synovial fluid and blood). Relatively scarce in peripheral blood, disease-linked clones were CD8+.

The TCR originated in a male donor with ankylosing spondylitis. Sequencing was performed on blood, either unsorted or a sorted T cell fraction (not recorded which). V gene TRBV6-6 combines with J gene TRBJ1-1; no firm D call. The CDR3 protein is CASSVLMNTEAFF. In DNA, the CDR3 is TGTGCCAGCAGTGTTCTGATGAACACTGAAGCTTTCTTT.